These 30 T cell receptor beta chains share one sample of origin, sequenced in a study of post-analysis software for immune sequencing data. Whole-study results and caveats: When patients were compared with controls, five TRBV segments were more frequent, TRBV5-6, TRBV5-1 and TRBV20-1 among them.

Every TCR beta cDNA library bore unique molecular identifiers. Each CDR3 protein is one row after TCRdb ran MiXCR on the PCR reads. This table holds about 400,000 distinct CDR3 sequences, roughly 38% found once. These receptors lack a known antigen. The sequencing sample was made of blood. The receptors were sampled from a girl under 18 with multiple sclerosis.

Only one count was recorded for this clonotype. The rearrangement links TRBV10-3 to TRBJ2-5, with a possible D match to TRBD2 (6 bases). Germline V CDR1 and CDR2: ENHRY, SYGVKD. The germline V and J ends were trimmed by 0 bases and 12 bases, with 11 bases remaining between them. This CDR3 is built from 12 residues. The chain's CDR3 is CAISESTGLKYF. In DNA form, the CDR3 reads TGTGCCATCAGTGAGTCGACGGGACTCAAGTACTTC.

The table lists this clonotype with a count of one. The rearrangement uses TRBV7-9 and TRBJ2-7, with unresolved D. TRBJ2-5 matches the DNA end more closely, so the J call is doubtful. The CDR3 runs to 13 residues. Germline assignment: CDR1 SEHNR and CDR2 FQNEAQ (reference sequence). The CDR3 region has the DNA TGTGCCAGCGCCTTCTTTGACAAAGAGACCCAGTACTTC. This gives the protein CASAFFDKETQYF.

The chain has TRBV4-1 and TRBJ1-5; no reliable D call. V was cut by 2 bases and J by 1 base, with 15 bases left in between. The germline V gene has CDR1 MGHRA and CDR2 YSYEKL. The CDR3 has 17 residues. The CDR3 protein is CASSQPLRAMSNQPQHF. The CDR3 region has the DNA TGCGCCAGCAGCCAACCTCTGCGGGCGATGAGCAATCAGCCCCAGCATTTT.

The chain recombines TRBV7-2 with TRBJ1-1; possible D gene TRBD1, 6 bases. V was pared by 6 bases and J by 5 bases, with 13 bases between. The germline V gene encodes CDR1 SGHTA and CDR2 FQGNSA. This CDR3 comprises 13 residues. The CDR3 nucleotides are TGTGCCAGCAGGACCTACAGGGAAACTGAAGCTTTCTTT. Protein product: CASRTYRETEAFF.

The chain joins TRBV9 to TRBJ1-1; possible D gene TRBD1, 5 bases. CDR1 SGDLS and CDR2 YYNGEE come from the germline V gene. This CDR3 has 15 amino acids. Trimming shortened V by 0 bases and J by 1 base, and 10 bases separated the two germline ends. CDR3 sequence: CASSVDPGTNTEAFF. In DNA form, the CDR3 reads TGTGCCAGCAGCGTAGATCCAGGGACGAACACTGAAGCTTTCTTT.

The gene calls are TRBV24-1 and TRBJ1-1; no definite D call. Germline CDR1 and CDR2: KGHDR and SFDVKD. This CDR3 comprises 12 residues. The CDR3 DNA reads as TGTTCCCCTGACGAATTGAACACTGAAGCTTTCTTT. Its protein is CSPDELNTEAFF.

The chain links TRBV27 to TRBJ2-2; the match to TRBD1 covers 10 bases. This CDR3 has 15 amino acids. Losses at the gene ends were 2 bases for V and 5 bases for J; bases not matched to a gene: 2. The germline gives CDR1 MNHEY, CDR2 SMNVEV (reference sequence). The CDR3 region is CASSLRDRGTGELFF. The CDR3 DNA sequence: TGTGCCAGCAGTTTAAGGGACAGGGGTACCGGGGAGCTGTTTTTT.

This clonotype was seen a few times. For the CDR3, the DNA is TGTGCCAGCAGCACGGGACAGGGAGGGTATCAAGAGACCCAGTACTTC. Translating it yields CASSTGQGGYQETQYF. The chain recombines TRBV9 with TRBJ2-5, with 9 bases fitting TRBD1. Germline V gene lookup returns CDR1 SGDLS and CDR2 YYNGEE. V shed 4 bases and J 2 bases; nucleotides not matched to a gene: 9. This CDR3 region has 16 residues.

This clonotype was counted only a few times. The V and J genes are TRBV4-3 and TRBJ2-3; no reliable D call. There are 13 residues in the CDR3. V lost 1 base and J lost 2, with 4 bases in between. Per the germline V gene, CDR1 is LGHNA and CDR2 is YSLEER. CDR3 in DNA: TGCGCCAGCAGCCAAGGGTTCACAGATACGCAGTATTTT. This gives the protein CASSQGFTDTQYF.

The rearrangement links TRBV20-1 to TRBJ2-5; 8 bases are shared with TRBD1. The J call may not be correct, given that the DNA end is closer to TRBJ2-7. Germline CDR1 reads DFQATT; CDR2 reads SNEGSKA (reference sequence). The CDR3 covers 15 residues. The CDR3 DNA sequence: TGCAGTGCTAGCCGGACAGGGCGCGGTGCTTACGAGCAGTACTTC. Amino acids: CSASRTGRGAYEQYF.

The chain recombines TRBV20-1 with TRBJ2-1, with 10 positions matching TRBD2. CDR1 is DFQATT and CDR2 is SNEGSKA in the germline V gene (reference sequence). With V trimmed by 5 bases and J by 7 bases, 8 bases remained unmatched. This CDR3 is built from 14 residues. In nucleotides, the CDR3 is TGCAGTGCTTGGCCGGGACTAGCGAGGAATGAGCAGTTCTTC. It is translated as CSAWPGLARNEQFF.

This clonotype was picked up many times. This chain links TRBV29-1 with TRBJ1-2, with D possibly TRBD1 on 5 matching bases. The CDR3 has 13 amino acids. Between the trimmed V and J ends, which lost 4 bases and 1 base, there was a span of 10 bases. Germline-derived CDR1 and CDR2 are SQVTM and ANQGSEA. The CDR3 DNA reads as TGCAGCGTTGTGTCAGGGTTTAACTATGGCTACACCTTC. This translates into CSVVSGFNYGYTF.

V is TRBV2 and J is TRBJ2-1; the match to TRBD2 covers 8 bases. The V gene end was trimmed by 8 bases and the J gene end by 5 bases; junction bases not matched to a gene: 11. CDR1 and CDR2 (germline): SNHLY, FYNNEI. CDR3 length equals 15 residues. CDR3 protein: CASSGLAGGHNEQFF. The CDR3 DNA reads as TGTGCCAGCTCTGGTCTGGCGGGGGGCCACAATGAGCAGTTCTTC. Together with reference TRBV2 and TRBJ2-1, the CDR3 gives the full variable domain: EPEVTQTPSHQVTQMGQEVILRCVPISNHLYFYWYRQILGQKVEFLVSFYNNEISEKSEIFDDQFSVERPDGSNFTLKIRSTKLEDSAMYFCASSGLAGGHNEQFFGPGTRLTVL.

This clonotype came up a few times. The chain combines TRBV20-1 with TRBJ2-7; 11 bases map to TRBD1. Germline V CDR1 and CDR2: DFQATT, SNEGSKA (reference sequence). This CDR3 is 14 amino acids long. V trimming: 2 bases; J trimming: 6 bases; junction bases outside the gene matches: 6. The chain's CDR3 is CSARHPGQGVEQYF. CDR3 DNA sequence: TGCAGTGCTAGACATCCGGGACAGGGGGTCGAGCAGTACTTC.

V gene TRBV18 combines with J gene TRBJ2-1; TRBD1 aligns across 7 bases. The V gene end was trimmed by 4 bases and the J gene end by 5 bases; junction bases not matched to a gene: 8. CDR1 is KGHSH, CDR2 LQKENI, per germline. The CDR3 runs to 15 residues. This CDR3 is CASSLPDRAHNEQFF. The CDR3 nucleotides are TGTGCCAGCTCACTCCCAGACAGGGCCCACAATGAGCAGTTCTTC.

The V gene is TRBV5-1, the J gene TRBJ2-1; D gene ambiguous. The germline V gene has CDR1 SGHRS and CDR2 YFSETQ. V was clipped by 0 bases and J by 3 bases, with 10 bases between them. The CDR3 extends over 15 amino acids. The chain's CDR3 is CASSLVSVGYNEQFF. In DNA form, the CDR3 reads TGCGCCAGCAGCTTGGTGAGCGTGGGCTACAATGAGCAGTTCTTC. The full variable domain, rest sourced from reference TRBV5-1 and TRBJ2-1, is KAGVTQTPRYLIKTRGQQVTLSCSPISGHRSVSWYQQTPGQGLQFLFEYFSETQRNKGNFPGRFSGRQFSNSRSEMNVSTLELGDSALYLCASSLVSVGYNEQFFGPGTRLTVL.

In its sample, this clonotype was seen a few times. The chain couples TRBV20-1 to TRBJ1-2, with 9 bases lining up with TRBD1. CDR3 size: 14 residues. CDR1 and CDR2 (germline): DFQATT, SNEGSKA (reference sequence). Losses at the gene ends were 3 bases for V and 4 bases for J; bases not matched to a gene: 6. This CDR3 is CSASGTGWGYGYTF. CDR3 nucleotide sequence: TGCAGTGCTAGCGGGACAGGGTGGGGCTATGGCTACACCTTC.

Here the CDR3 DNA reads TGTGCCAGCAGCTCAGAGGGACTAGTGGTGGATAACGAGCAGTACTTC. It is translated as CASSSEGLVVDNEQYF. The chain couples TRBV12-3 or TRBV12-4 to TRBJ2-7, with 8 bases identical to TRBD2. The CDR3 consists of 16 residues. With V trimmed by 6 bases and J by 5 bases, 15 bases remained unmatched.

A few counts support this clonotype. This chain links TRBV7-8 with TRBJ2-7, with a weak D call TRBD1 (6 bases). The V and J ends lost 3 bases and 2 bases respectively, with 17 bases between them. Germline V lookup: CDR1 SGHVS, CDR2 FQNEAQ. CDR3 length: 16 residues. This chain's CDR3 is CASSFSDRPWAYEQYF. The CDR3 coding sequence is TGTGCCAGCAGCTTTAGCGACAGGCCCTGGGCCTACGAGCAGTACTTC.

On this clonotype: The junction and the germline gene differ at one end; a read error may be behind it. The V and J genes are TRBV5-5 and TRBJ2-1; 7 nucleotides align to TRBD1. Germline CDR1 reads SGHKS; CDR2 reads YYEKEE (reference sequence). The CDR3 spans 16 residues. The CDR3 here is CASSYRDRGFNNEQFF. The CDR3 DNA is TGCGCCAGCAGTTACCGGGACAGAGGGTTCAACAATGAGCAGTTCTTC.

This clonotype appeared a few times. The chain uses TRBV10-3 and TRBJ2-1; possibly TRBD1 for D (6 bases). This CDR3 has 12 residues. Germline CDR1 and CDR2: ENHRY and SYGVKD. Trimming took off 6 bases at V and 7 bases at J, with 10 bases between the two ends. The CDR3 region is CAIRGAWNEQFF. DNA for the CDR3: TGTGCCATCAGGGGGGCCTGGAATGAGCAGTTCTTC.

A few counts support this clonotype. The gene calls are TRBV12-5 and TRBJ2-2, with a weak D call TRBD1 (6 bases). CDR3 length equals 16 residues. V lost 2 bases and J lost 6, with 16 bases in between. Germline CDR1 reads LGHNT; CDR2 reads FRNRAP. CDR3 DNA: TGTGCTAGTGGTTTGCCGATATACAGGGTCCCCGGGGAGCTGTTTTTT. Protein product: CASGLPIYRVPGELFF.

The chain combines TRBV6-6 with TRBJ1-1; possibly TRBD1 for D (6 bases). Germline CDR1 is MNHNY and CDR2 is SVGAGI (reference sequence). The CDR3 contains 14 residues. Trimming removed 2 bases at V and 1 base at J, with 8 bases between. The CDR3 coding sequence is TGTGCCAGCAGTTACGGACAGCAGAACACTGAAGCTTTCTTT. Protein product: CASSYGQQNTEAFF.

The gene calls are TRBV12-3 or TRBV12-4 and TRBJ2-2; TRBD2 is a possible D gene (6 bases). Trimming took 6 bases from V and 8 from J, leaving 10 bases between them. The CDR3 has 12 residues. The CDR3 is CASSPRGGELFF. CDR3 nucleotide sequence: TGTGCCAGCAGCCCCCGGGGGGGGGAGCTGTTTTTT.

In its sample, this clonotype was seen a few times. The genes are TRBV5-1 and TRBJ1-2; the match to TRBD1 covers 9 bases. The CDR3 is 14 amino acids. Per germline, CDR1 SGHRS and CDR2 YFSETQ. Trimming took 4 bases from V and 6 from J; bases not matched to a gene: 7. The CDR3 DNA reads TGCGCCAGCAGCACACCGGGACAGGGCCATGGCTACACCTTC. Its translation is CASSTPGQGHGYTF.

This clonotype was seen repeatedly, ten times or more. The chain combines TRBV7-9 with TRBJ2-7; 7 nucleotides agree with TRBD2. V was pared by 5 bases and J by 2 bases, with 9 bases of the junction left unmatched. CDR1 is SEHNR and CDR2 is FQNEAQ in the germline V gene (reference sequence). CDR3 size: 15 residues. This chain's CDR3 is CASSLRGDPTYEQYF. CDR3 nucleotides: TGTGCCAGCAGCCTCCGGGGGGACCCAACCTACGAGCAGTACTTC.

The CDR3 nucleotides read TGTGCCAGCAGCTTTAGGGGGGTAGGGAAAGAGACCCAGTACTTC. This translates into CASSFRGVGKETQYF. This chain joins TRBV9 and TRBJ2-5; perhaps D is TRBD1 or TRBD2 (6 bases each). This CDR3 comprises 15 residues. The V end lost 4 bases, the J end lost 3 bases, and 16 bases lay between the germline ends. Germline loops: CDR1 SGDLS, CDR2 YYNGEE.

The CDR3 DNA is TGTGCCAGCAGTTCCGAACAGGGGGAGGACGAGCAGTACTTC. This encodes CASSSEQGEDEQYF. V gene TRBV12-3 or TRBV12-4 combines with J gene TRBJ2-5; TRBD1 aligns across 8 bases. The J call may be mistaken, given a closer DNA end match to TRBJ2-7. CDR3 length: 14 amino acids.

This clonotype was seen a few times. The chain carries TRBV5-1 and TRBJ1-2, with D perhaps matching TRBD1 (5 bases). The V and J ends lost 4 bases and 2 bases respectively, with 12 bases between them. The CDR3 totals 14 residues. Germline assignment: CDR1 SGHRS and CDR2 YFSETQ. The DNA for the CDR3 is TGCGCCAGCAGCGATGGGGCAGGGAACTATGGCTACACCTTC. Encoded protein: CASSDGAGNYGYTF. The full variable domain, its missing parts supplied by reference TRBV5-1 and TRBJ1-2, is KAGVTQTPRYLIKTRGQQVTLSCSPISGHRSVSWYQQTPGQGLQFLFEYFSETQRNKGNFPGRFSGRQFSNSRSEMNVSTLELGDSALYLCASSDGAGNYGYTFGSGTRLTVV.

The chain joins TRBV12-3 or TRBV12-4 to TRBJ2-7; 7 nucleotides agree with TRBD2. CDR3 length: 14 residues. The V and J ends lost 3 bases and 6 bases, in that order; junction bases with no gene match: 8. Here the CDR3 reads CASSFGLGIGEQYF. The CDR3 DNA reads as TGTGCCAGCAGTTTTGGACTAGGCATTGGCGAGCAGTACTTC.